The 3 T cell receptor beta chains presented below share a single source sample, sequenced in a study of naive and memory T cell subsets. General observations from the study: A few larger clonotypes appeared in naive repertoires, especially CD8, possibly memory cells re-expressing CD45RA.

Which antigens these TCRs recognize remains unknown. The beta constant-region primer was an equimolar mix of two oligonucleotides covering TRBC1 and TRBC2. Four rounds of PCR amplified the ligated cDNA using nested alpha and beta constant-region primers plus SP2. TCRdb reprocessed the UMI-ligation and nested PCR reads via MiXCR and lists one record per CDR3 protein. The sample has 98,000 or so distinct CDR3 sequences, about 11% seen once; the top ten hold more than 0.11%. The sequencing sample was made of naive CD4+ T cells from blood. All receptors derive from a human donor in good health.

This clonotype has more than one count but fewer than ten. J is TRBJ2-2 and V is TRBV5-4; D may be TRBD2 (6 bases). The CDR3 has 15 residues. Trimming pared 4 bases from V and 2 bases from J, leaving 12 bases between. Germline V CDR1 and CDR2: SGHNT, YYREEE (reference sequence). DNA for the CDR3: TGTGCCAGCAGCCCCGTGGGAGGAAACACCGGGGAGCTGTTTTTT. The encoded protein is CASSPVGGNTGELFF.

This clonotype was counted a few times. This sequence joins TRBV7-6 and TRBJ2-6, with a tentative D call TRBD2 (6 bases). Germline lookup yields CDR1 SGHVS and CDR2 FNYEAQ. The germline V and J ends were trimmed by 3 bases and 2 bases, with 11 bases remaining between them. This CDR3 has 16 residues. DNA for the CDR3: TGTGCCAGCAGCTTTGCGGGGACGACTGGGGCCAACGTCCTGACTTTC. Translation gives CASSFAGTTGANVLTF.

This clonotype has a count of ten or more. CDR3 sequence reads: CASSLGLAHYEQYF. In nucleotides, the CDR3 is TGTGCCAGCAGTTTAGGACTAGCACACTACGAGCAGTACTTC. The chain links TRBV12-3 or TRBV12-4 to TRBJ2-7; 7 bases align to TRBD2. V lost 1 base, J lost 3 bases, and 3 bases stayed unmatched. The CDR3 length is 14 residues.